This paragraph reports one T cell receptor beta chain. This record belongs to a study of technical replicates of blood from a few donors. V shed 1 base and J 3 bases; nucleotides not matched to a gene: 15. This CDR3 is 20 amino acids long. Per germline, CDR1 SQVTM and CDR2 ANQGSEA. Produced via immunoSEQ multiplex PCR; TCRdb's table is partial and in-frame only. Of over 70,000 clones in the sample, roughly 94% were seen once. The sequence was collected from a human donor in good health. Sequenced: T cells isolated from PBMCs. J is TRBJ2-2 and V is TRBV29-1; 12 bases line up with TRBD1. CDR3 nucleotides: TGCAGCGTTGAAGGAGCCATCCTGACCGGGACAGGGGGCTACACCGGGGAGCTGTTTTTT. Its protein is CSVEGAILTGTGGYTGELFF.